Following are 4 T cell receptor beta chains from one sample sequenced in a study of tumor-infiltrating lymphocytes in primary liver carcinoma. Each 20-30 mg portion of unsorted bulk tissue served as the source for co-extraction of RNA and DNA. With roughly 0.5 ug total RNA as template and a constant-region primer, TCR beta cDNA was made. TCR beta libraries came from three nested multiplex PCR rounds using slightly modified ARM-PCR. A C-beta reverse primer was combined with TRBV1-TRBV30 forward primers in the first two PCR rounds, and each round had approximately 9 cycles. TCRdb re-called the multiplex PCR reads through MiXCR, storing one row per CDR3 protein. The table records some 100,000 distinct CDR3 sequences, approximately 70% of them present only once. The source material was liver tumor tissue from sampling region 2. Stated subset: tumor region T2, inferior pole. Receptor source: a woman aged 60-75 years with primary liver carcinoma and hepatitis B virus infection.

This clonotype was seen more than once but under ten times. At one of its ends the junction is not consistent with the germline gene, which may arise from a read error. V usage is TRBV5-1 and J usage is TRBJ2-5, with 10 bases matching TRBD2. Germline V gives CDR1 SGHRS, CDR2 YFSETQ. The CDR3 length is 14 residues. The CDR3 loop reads CASSQGTSAETHYF. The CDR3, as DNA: TGCGCCAGCAGCCAAGGGACTAGCGCGGAGACCCATTACTTC.

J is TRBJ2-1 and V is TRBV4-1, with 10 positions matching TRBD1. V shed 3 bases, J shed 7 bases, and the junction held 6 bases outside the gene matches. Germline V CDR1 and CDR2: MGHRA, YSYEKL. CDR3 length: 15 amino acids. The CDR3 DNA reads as TGCGCCAGCAGCCAGACAGACAGGGGGCGGAATGAGCAGTTCTTC. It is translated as CASSQTDRGRNEQFF.

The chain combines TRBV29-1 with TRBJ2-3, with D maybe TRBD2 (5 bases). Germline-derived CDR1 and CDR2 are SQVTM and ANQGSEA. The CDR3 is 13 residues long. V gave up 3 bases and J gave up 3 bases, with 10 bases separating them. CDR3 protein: CSVDELVTDTQYF. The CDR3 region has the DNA TGCAGCGTTGACGAACTAGTAACAGATACGCAGTATTTT.

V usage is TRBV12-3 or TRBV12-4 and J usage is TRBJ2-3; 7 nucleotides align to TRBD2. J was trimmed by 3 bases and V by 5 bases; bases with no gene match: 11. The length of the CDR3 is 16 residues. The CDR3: CASSVQSGAGTDTQYF. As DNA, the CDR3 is TGTGCCAGCAGTGTTCAGTCGGGAGCGGGGACAGATACGCAGTATTTT.